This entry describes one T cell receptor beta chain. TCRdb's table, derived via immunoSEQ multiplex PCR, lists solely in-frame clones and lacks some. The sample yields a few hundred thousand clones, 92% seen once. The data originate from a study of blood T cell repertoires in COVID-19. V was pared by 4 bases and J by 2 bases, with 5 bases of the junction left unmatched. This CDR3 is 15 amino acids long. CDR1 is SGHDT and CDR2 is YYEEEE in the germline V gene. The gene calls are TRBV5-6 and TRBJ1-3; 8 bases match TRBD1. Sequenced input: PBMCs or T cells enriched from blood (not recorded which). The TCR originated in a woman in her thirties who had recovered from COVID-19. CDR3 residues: CASSRDRRPGNTIYF. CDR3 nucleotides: TGTGCCAGCAGCAGGGACAGGAGGCCTGGAAACACCATATATTTT.